These 23 T cell receptor beta chains were all obtained from the same sample, sequenced in a study of blood T cell repertoires in COVID-19. This table comes from immunoSEQ multiplex PCR, and its TCRdb copy is limited to in-frame clones, with some not included. The sample carries approximately 270,000 clones, 70% to 90% recorded once. Sequencing used peripheral blood. These TCRs come from a man at least 80 years old with acute or convalescent COVID-19.

The chain joins TRBV5-8 to TRBJ2-1; maybe TRBD1 (5 bases). Germline values: CDR1 SGHTS, CDR2 YDEGEE. The CDR3 extends over 18 amino acids. The ends were cut back, 0 bases at V and 4 bases at J, with 20 bases in the middle. The CDR3 is CASSLDWGRKTLYNEQFF. The CDR3 region has the DNA TGTGCCAGCAGCTTGGACTGGGGCCGGAAGACACTTTACAATGAGCAGTTCTTC.

The chain carries TRBV18 and TRBJ2-3, with 10 bases lining up with TRBD2. The CDR3 is 16 amino acids. Losses at the gene ends were 4 bases for V and 1 base for J; bases not matched to a gene: 5. Germline CDR1 is KGHSH and CDR2 is LQKENI. The CDR3 region is CASSQSGGAGTDTQYF. The CDR3 region has the DNA TGTGCCAGCTCACAAAGCGGGGGGGCAGGCACAGATACGCAGTATTTT.

This rearrangement joins TRBV6-2 or TRBV6-3 to TRBJ1-3; D call uncertain. Trimming cost V 3 bases and J 0 bases, with 9 bases left between them. Germline lookup yields CDR1 MNHEY and CDR2 SVGEGT. The CDR3 consists of 15 residues. In DNA form, the CDR3 reads TGTGCCAGCAGTTATTACAGCTTCTCTGGAAACACCATATATTTT. The encoded protein is CASSYYSFSGNTIYF.

The chain links TRBV7-9 to TRBJ1-2; 7 positions match TRBD1. The CDR3 runs 13 residues. Germline V gene lookup returns CDR1 SEHNR and CDR2 FQNEAQ (reference sequence). J gave up 4 bases and V 4 bases, and 3 bases lay outside the gene matches. CDR3: CASSSRQGYGYTF. CDR3 coding DNA: TGTGCCAGCAGCTCCAGACAGGGCTATGGCTACACCTTC.

In DNA, the CDR3 is TGTGCCAGCAGTTTGGTTGGGAGGGCCCCTGGAGCTTTCTTT. Translation: CASSLVGRAPGAFF. The genes are TRBV28 and TRBJ1-1; no reliable D call. The CDR3 totals 14 residues. CDR1 MDHEN and CDR2 SYDVKM come from the germline V gene. The V and J ends lost 3 bases and 10 bases respectively, with 18 bases between them.

The chain joins TRBV7-2 to TRBJ1-4; D might be TRBD1 (6 bases). Germline V CDR1 and CDR2: SGHTA, FQGNSA. The CDR3 contains 15 residues. V lost 5 bases to trimming and J lost 8 bases, with 18 bases between them. The CDR3, as DNA: TGTGCCAGCAGCGCCCTTGGGGGGGCTAGGGAAAAACTGTTTTTT. It codes for CASSALGGAREKLFF.

The rearrangement links TRBV13 to TRBJ1-1, with D unresolved. CDR1 is PRHDT and CDR2 is FYEKMQ in the germline V gene (reference sequence). CDR3 length: 13 residues. The V end was cut by 4 bases, the J end by 1 base, with 7 bases between. CDR3 residues: CASSSTANTEAFF. The CDR3 bases are TGTGCCAGCAGCTCCACAGCGAACACTGAAGCTTTCTTT.

The chain links TRBV14 to TRBJ2-1, with 8 bases fitting TRBD2. The length of the CDR3 is 21 residues. Germline assignment: CDR1 SGHDN and CDR2 FVKESK. With 2 bases clipped from V and 0 bases from J, the junction kept 18 bases outside the gene matches. CDR3 bases: TGTGCCAGCAGCCAATTTGGTCTAGCGGGCCTTCAACCTAGCTCCTACAATGAGCAGTTCTTC. Protein: CASSQFGLAGLQPSSYNEQFF.

V usage is TRBV13 and J usage is TRBJ2-1, with 7 bases matching TRBD2. The V gene end was trimmed by 2 bases and the J gene end by 4 bases; junction bases not matched to a gene: 5. CDR1 and CDR2 (germline): PRHDT, FYEKMQ (reference sequence). The CDR3 contains 15 residues. The CDR3 region is CASSLLGREYNEQFF. CDR3 nucleotide sequence: TGTGCCAGCAGCTTACTTGGGAGGGAATACAATGAGCAGTTCTTC.

The chain recombines TRBV7-3 with TRBJ2-2; D possibly corresponds to TRBD2 (6 bases). The germline V gene encodes CDR1 SGHTA and CDR2 FQGTGA. The CDR3 is 14 residues long. The V end was cut by 3 bases, the J end by 7 bases, with 12 bases between. CDR3 sequence reads: CASSLAGPVGELFF. CDR3 sequence (DNA): TGTGCCAGCAGCTTGGCGGGACCCGTCGGGGAGCTGTTTTTT.

The chain has TRBV5-8 and TRBJ1-4; maybe TRBD1 (5 bases). CDR3 length equals 15 residues. The germline V gene encodes CDR1 SGHTS and CDR2 YDEGEE. V was cut by 5 bases and J by 5 bases, with 16 bases left in between. CDR3 in amino acids: CASRSWGEPNEKLFF. CDR3 in DNA: TGTGCCAGCAGATCATGGGGGGAGCCCAATGAAAAACTGTTTTTT.

The rearrangement joins TRBV3-1 (or the pseudogene TRBV3-2) to TRBJ1-2; TRBD1 aligns across 7 bases. V lost 3 bases and J lost 7; bases outside the gene matches: 17. Germline V gene lookup returns CDR1 LGHDT and CDR2 YNNKEL (reference sequence). The CDR3 covers 17 residues. CDR3 residues: CASSHTISPGGWSGYTF. The DNA for the CDR3 is TGTGCCAGCAGCCATACTATAAGCCCAGGGGGGTGGAGTGGCTACACCTTC.

In DNA form, the CDR3 reads TGTGCCAGCCGGGTTACCCGGGGCACCGGGGAGCTGTTTTTT. This sequence encodes CASRVTRGTGELFF. The rearrangement links TRBV3-1 (or the pseudogene TRBV3-2) to TRBJ2-2; perhaps TRBD2 as D (5 bases). CDR3 length equals 14 residues. Germline V gene lookup returns CDR1 LGHDT and CDR2 YNNKEL (reference sequence). Trimming pared 8 bases from V and 4 bases from J, leaving 14 bases between.

This chain connects TRBV6-5 to TRBJ1-3; TRBD1 matches at 8 bases. The CDR3 runs to 14 residues. The trim removed 6 bases at V and 2 bases at J, leaving 3 bases unmatched. The germline CDR1 and CDR2 sequences are MNHEY and SVGAGI. The DNA of the CDR3 is TGTGCCAGCAGGGGACAGGCGGCTGGAAACACCATATATTTT. It specifies CASRGQAAGNTIYF.

The V call is TRBV5-1, the J call TRBJ1-3; the D is unclear. Trimming stripped 0 bases from V and 0 bases from J, with 10 bases between. CDR3 length equals 16 residues. Germline CDR1 SGHRS, CDR2 YFSETQ. This CDR3 reads CASSLVPVVSGNTIYF. The CDR3 nucleotides read TGCGCCAGCAGCTTGGTACCAGTCGTCTCTGGAAACACCATATATTTT.

The chain carries TRBV4-3 and TRBJ2-7, with 9 bases fitting TRBD2. With 0 bases clipped from V and 1 base from J, the junction kept 10 bases outside the gene matches. The CDR3 is 18 residues long. Looked up from germline, CDR1 is LGHNA and CDR2 is YSLEER. CDR3 nucleotides: TGCGCCAGCAGCCAAGAGGTCGGGCGGGGGGGATTATCCTACGAGCAGTACTTC. Translating it yields CASSQEVGRGGLSYEQYF.

The chain carries TRBV19 and TRBJ1-5; the match to TRBD1 covers 10 bases. The CDR3 sequence is 15 residues long. Trimming took 8 bases from V and 0 from J; bases not matched to a gene: 4. Germline V gives CDR1 LNHDA, CDR2 SQIVND (reference sequence). In nucleotides, the CDR3 is TGTGCCAGTGACAGGGGGCTTTATAGCAATCAGCCCCAGCATTTT. Amino acids: CASDRGLYSNQPQHF.

The chain couples TRBV4-2 to TRBJ2-2; 9 bases fit TRBD1. Germline V CDR1 and CDR2: LGHNA, YNFKEQ. J gave up 6 bases and V 1 base, and 12 bases lay outside the gene matches. The length of the CDR3 is 18 residues. DNA of the CDR3: TGTGCCAGCAGCCAAGGGCCCCTGACAGGGGGTGGAGCCGGGGAGCTGTTTTTT. Amino acids: CASSQGPLTGGGAGELFF.

V is TRBV7-6 and J is TRBJ2-1, with D possibly being TRBD2 (6 bases). Germline V lookup: CDR1 SGHVS, CDR2 FNYEAQ. Trimming pared 6 bases from V and 1 base from J, leaving 13 bases between. The CDR3 spans 15 residues. CDR3 bases: TGTGCCAGCAGTCATGATGCGGGATCCTACAATGAGCAGTTCTTC. Translated, it gives CASSHDAGSYNEQFF.

The chain employs TRBV5-4 and TRBJ2-1, with TRBD2 matching 12 bases. After removal of 4 bases from V and 7 bases from J, the junction contained 6 bases not matched to a gene. The CDR3 totals 15 residues. Germline CDR1 SGHNT, CDR2 YYREEE (reference sequence). The CDR3 DNA reads TGTGCCAGCAGCCCTCGGACTAGCGGGGCTAATGAGCAGTTCTTC. Translating gives CASSPRTSGANEQFF.

This clone was observed once. The chain employs TRBV9 and TRBJ2-5; D perhaps matches TRBD2 (6 bases). The CDR3 extends over 13 amino acids. Deletions cut 3 bases from V and 1 base from J, with 7 bases between. The germline V gene has CDR1 SGDLS and CDR2 YYNGEE. The CDR3 spells CASSAGGQETQYF. CDR3 nucleotides: TGTGCCAGCAGCGCCGGGGGCCAAGAGACCCAGTACTTC.

The rearrangement joins TRBV11-1 to TRBJ2-5, with TRBD2 matching over 10 bases. J gave up 4 bases and V 5 bases, and 7 bases lay outside the gene matches. The CDR3 runs to 15 residues. Germline values: CDR1 SGHAT, CDR2 FQDESV (reference sequence). CDR3: CASSPTSGAGETQYF. The DNA of the CDR3 is TGTGCCAGCAGCCCCACTAGCGGGGCGGGAGAGACCCAGTACTTC.

The chain recombines TRBV15 with TRBJ2-2, with D possibly matching TRBD2 (5 bases). Germline assignment: CDR1 LNHNV and CDR2 YYDKDF (reference sequence). CDR3 size: 14 residues. The ends were cut back, 5 bases at V and 5 bases at J, with 12 bases in the middle. The CDR3 protein is CATSARDWTGELFF. Here the CDR3 DNA reads TGTGCCACCAGCGCCCGGGATTGGACCGGGGAGCTGTTTTTT.